Each of the 18 T cell receptor delta chains below was sequenced from the same sample in a study of human gamma delta and Vdelta1 T cells. What these receptors recognize is not known. TCRdb re-identified clones in the PCR reads via CATT. The table has thousands of delta-chain clones, approximately 36% seen once. Sequenced material: Vdelta1 gamma-delta T cells from blood grown in culture (DOT cells). The source is a human donor in good health.

This clone is classed as medium-sized. The J gene is TRDJ1, the V gene TRDV1; TRDD3 might be the D (7 bases). There are 19 residues in the CDR3. The ends were cut back, 5 bases at V and 1 base at J, with 26 bases in the middle. Germline CDR1 is TSWWSYY and CDR2 is QGS. The CDR3 region is CALGNGRGSYRDTTDKLIF. CDR3 sequence (DNA): TGTGCTCTTGGGAACGGGCGTGGGTCCTACAGGGATACCACCGATAAACTCATCTTT.

The chain combines TRDV1 with TRDJ1; D is perhaps TRDD3 (7 bases). Germline V gives CDR1 TSWWSYY, CDR2 QGS. The CDR3 totals 19 residues. With 0 bases removed from V and 2 bases from J, the gap between germline ends came to 22 bases. The CDR3 region has the DNA TGTGCTCTTGGGGAACTGGTCTCCTACAGTACTGGGGTTACCGATAAACTCATCTTT. Protein: CALGELVSYSTGVTDKLIF.

This clone was counted between two and nine times. The chain is built from TRDV1 and TRDJ1; 10 bases line up with TRDD3. Germline V gene data show CDR1 as TSWWSYY and CDR2 as QGS. V was clipped by 0 bases and J by 2 bases; unmatched bases: 27. The length of the CDR3 is 24 residues. CDR3: CALGELTFLSVLGDPYTVTDKLIF. In DNA, the CDR3 is TGTGCTCTTGGGGAACTTACCTTCCTAAGCGTACTGGGGGATCCTTACACGGTTACCGATAAACTCATCTTT.

The chain couples TRDV1 to TRDJ1; D is undetermined. The CDR3 covers 15 residues. Per the germline V gene, CDR1 is TSWWSYY and CDR2 is QGS. V lost 4 bases, J lost 1 base, and 13 bases lay in between. CDR3 region: CALGVRTAPTDKLIF. The CDR3 region has the DNA TGTGCTCTTGGGGTCCGAACTGCCCCCACCGATAAACTCATCTTT.

The chain joins TRDV1 to TRDJ1; either TRDD2 or TRDD3 may supply D (9 bases each). This CDR3 has 22 amino acids. Looked up from germline, CDR1 is TSWWSYY and CDR2 is QGS. V lost 1 base, J lost 7 bases, and 37 bases lay in between. For the CDR3, the DNA is TGTGCTCTTGGGGAACCCAACCTTCCTACGCAACAAGCTCATACTGGGGGACCTAAACTCATCTTT. Encoded protein: CALGEPNLPTQQAHTGGPKLIF.

Regarding this clone: A much larger clone lies a single base off, so this may be a read error. The V call is TRDV1, the J call TRDJ1; D possibly corresponds to TRDD3 (6 bases). The germline gives CDR1 TSWWSYY, CDR2 QGS. This CDR3 comprises 17 residues. CDR3 region: CALGELGGPLYTDKHIF. CDR3 coding DNA: TGTGCTCTTGGGGAATTGGGGGGACCCCTTTACACCGATAAACACATCTTT.

This clone was recorded a few times. This chain connects TRDV1 to TRDJ1, with D perhaps matching TRDD3 (7 bases). This CDR3 comprises 20 residues. Germline CDR1 and CDR2: TSWWSYY and QGS. Deletions cut 2 bases from V and 0 bases from J, with 25 bases between. The CDR3 DNA reads TGTGCTCTTGGGGAAGTTCCTAGAGGTGGGGATAATTCCAACACCGATAAACTCATCTTT. This codes for CALGEVPRGGDNSNTDKLIF.

This clone has more than one count but fewer than ten. The chain combines TRDV1 with TRDJ1, with TRDD3 identical over 12 bases. After removal of 3 bases from V and 5 bases from J, the junction contained 13 bases not matched to a gene. Germline lookup yields CDR1 TSWWSYY and CDR2 QGS. The CDR3 runs 18 residues. The CDR3 spells CALGDPSPSWGIRDKLIF. Written as DNA, the CDR3 is TGTGCTCTTGGGGATCCTAGTCCTAGCTGGGGGATACGGGATAAACTCATCTTT.

The J gene is TRDJ1, the V gene TRDV1; D is unclear. The V gene's germline CDR1 is TSWWSYY and CDR2 QGS. Trimming cost V 3 bases and J 0 bases, with 26 bases left between them. The CDR3 is made up of 20 amino acids. The CDR3 here is CALGDHPNTWTNDDTDKLIF. CDR3 DNA: TGTGCTCTTGGGGATCACCCTAACACGTGGACGAACGATGACACCGATAAACTCATCTTT.

This clone was seen only a few times. The chain links TRDV1 to TRDJ1; 10 positions match TRDD3. The ends lost 5 bases at V and 2 bases at J; junction bases unmatched: 17. This CDR3 has 19 amino acids. Germline V gene data show CDR1 as TSWWSYY and CDR2 as QGS. The CDR3 sequence: CALGTTLSYWGMGTDKLIF. CDR3 DNA: TGTGCTCTTGGGACAACCCTGTCGTACTGGGGGATGGGAACCGATAAACTCATCTTT.

The V call is TRDV1, the J call TRDJ1, with D possibly matching TRDD3 (6 bases). CDR3 size: 18 residues. The ends were cut back, 0 bases at V and 4 bases at J, with 21 bases in the middle. CDR1 and CDR2 (germline): TSWWSYY, QGS. CDR3 nucleotide sequence: TGTGCTCTTGGGGAACTATCCGGTACTGGGTGCAGTGGCGATAAACTCATCTTT. Residues: CALGELSGTGCSGDKLIF.

The chain links TRDV1 to TRDJ1; D not resolved. V lost 2 bases to trimming and J lost 1 base, with 11 bases between them. The germline V gene has CDR1 TSWWSYY and CDR2 QGS. The CDR3 runs 15 residues. CDR3 sequence (DNA): TGTGCTCTTGGGGAAGTTACGATTTCCACCGATAAACTCATCTTT. Amino acids: CALGEVTISTDKLIF.

A few counts support this clone. This chain connects TRDV1 to TRDJ1, with 10 bases matching TRDD3. This CDR3 spans 23 amino acids. V lost 1 base, J lost 0 bases, and 23 bases stayed unmatched. Per the germline V gene, CDR1 is TSWWSYY and CDR2 is QGS. CDR3 DNA: TGTGCTCTTGGGGAACCCCTCCTCACCTTACTGGGGGATCTTCTAAAGTACACCGATAAACTCATCTTT. Its translation is CALGEPLLTLLGDLLKYTDKLIF.

The chain couples TRDV1 to TRDJ1; D gene ambiguous. Deletions cut 0 bases from V and 1 base from J, with 21 bases between. The CDR3 contains 19 residues. Germline loops: CDR1 TSWWSYY, CDR2 QGS. Here the CDR3 reads CALGELPRSNQVCTDKLIF. CDR3 nucleotide sequence: TGTGCTCTTGGGGAACTCCCTAGAAGTAACCAAGTATGCACCGATAAACTCATCTTT.

This clone was observed a few times. This rearrangement joins TRDV1 to TRDJ1; 10 positions agree with TRDD3. In germline, CDR1 is TSWWSYY, CDR2 QGS. The CDR3 runs to 21 residues. V dropped 2 bases and J dropped 0; count of bases not matched to a gene: 18. In nucleotides, the CDR3 is TGTGCTCTTGGGGAAAACCGCGGGGGGATACGCTCCGAGAAAGACACCGATAAACTCATCTTT. This sequence encodes CALGENRGGIRSEKDTDKLIF.

The table lists this clone with a count of one. The chain links TRDV1 to TRDJ1; 8 bases match TRDD3. CDR3 length: 23 amino acids. With V trimmed by 3 bases and J by 0 bases, 27 bases remained unmatched. The germline gives CDR1 TSWWSYY, CDR2 QGS. The CDR3 here is CALGDPPPLEMGILPPHTDKLIF. The CDR3 region has the DNA TGTGCTCTTGGGGATCCCCCCCCGCTTGAAATGGGGATACTACCTCCCCACACCGATAAACTCATCTTT.

This clone was counted a few times. At one of its ends the junction is not consistent with the germline gene, which may arise from a read error. The chain recombines TRDV1 with TRDJ1; 12 nucleotides align to TRDD3. The CDR3 is made up of 19 amino acids. Germline CDR1 TSWWSYY, CDR2 QGS. The CDR3 is CALGNLPTGGYLASDRLIF. Here the CDR3 DNA reads TGTGCTCTTGGGAACCTTCCGACTGGGGGATACCTCGCCTCGGATAGACTCATCTTT.

The V gene is TRDV1, the J gene TRDJ1, with TRDD3 matching over 7 bases. The CDR3 has 18 amino acids. Germline V gives CDR1 TSWWSYY, CDR2 QGS. With 0 bases clipped from V and 0 bases from J, the junction kept 10 bases outside the gene matches. CDR3 nucleotide sequence: TGTGCTCTTGGGGAACTAGTTAGTGGGGGACCTTACACCGATAAACTCATCTTT. It translates to CALGELVSGGPYTDKLIF.